This T cell receptor beta chain was retrieved from a study of CD8 T cells in Susac syndrome. With random hexamers, reverse transcription was performed on about 0.45 to 1 ug of RNA. TCRdb independently ran MiXCR on the immunoSEQ multiplex PCR reads; one entry per CDR3 protein. This sample has tens of thousands of distinct CDR3 sequences, with around 94% found just once. Trimming removed 0 bases from V and 2 bases from J, with 5 bases in between. Germline CDR1 reads MGHRA; CDR2 reads YSYEKL. The length of the CDR3 is 15 residues. The genes are TRBV4-1 and TRBJ2-6; D not certain. Sequenced: CD8+ T cells from PBMCs. The sequence derives from a human donor with Susac syndrome. This chain's CDR3 is CASSQDQTGANVLTF. CDR3 bases: TGCGCCAGCAGCCAAGATCAGACTGGGGCCAACGTCCTGACTTTC.